This T cell receptor (beta chain) was captured by sequencing in a study of CD8+CD57+ T cells in acquired aplastic anemia. By flow cytometry, patients selected for sequencing had shown an expansion of CD8+CD57+ cells. At least ten counts were recorded for this clonotype. Germline lookup yields CDR1 SGHTA and CDR2 FQGNSA. The ends were cut back, 1 base at V and 3 bases at J, with 12 bases in the middle. The CDR3 contains 15 residues. Profiling of TCR beta VDJ combinations and CDR3 sequences used genomic DNA as template. TCRdb re-analysed the reads in MiXCR, keeping a single row per CDR3 protein. Of a few hundred thousand distinct CDR3 sequences listed, around a third are singletons.

The sequencing input was sorted CD4+, CD8+, or CD8+CD57+ T cells (not recorded which) from PBMCs. The receptor's source is a human donor with aplastic anemia. The chain links TRBV7-2 to TRBJ1-2, with D maybe TRBD1 (6 bases). The CDR3 loop is CASSLGTVRDYGYTF. CDR3 DNA sequence: TGTGCCAGCAGCTTAGGGACAGTAAGAGACTATGGCTACACCTTC. Looking up the rest from reference TRBV7-2 and TRBJ1-2 gives the full variable domain: GAGVSQSPSNKVTEKGKDVELRCDPISGHTALYWYRQSLGQGLEFLIYFQGNSAPDKSGLPSDRFSAERTGGSVSTLTIQRTQQEDSAVYLCASSLGTVRDYGYTFGSGTRLTVV.